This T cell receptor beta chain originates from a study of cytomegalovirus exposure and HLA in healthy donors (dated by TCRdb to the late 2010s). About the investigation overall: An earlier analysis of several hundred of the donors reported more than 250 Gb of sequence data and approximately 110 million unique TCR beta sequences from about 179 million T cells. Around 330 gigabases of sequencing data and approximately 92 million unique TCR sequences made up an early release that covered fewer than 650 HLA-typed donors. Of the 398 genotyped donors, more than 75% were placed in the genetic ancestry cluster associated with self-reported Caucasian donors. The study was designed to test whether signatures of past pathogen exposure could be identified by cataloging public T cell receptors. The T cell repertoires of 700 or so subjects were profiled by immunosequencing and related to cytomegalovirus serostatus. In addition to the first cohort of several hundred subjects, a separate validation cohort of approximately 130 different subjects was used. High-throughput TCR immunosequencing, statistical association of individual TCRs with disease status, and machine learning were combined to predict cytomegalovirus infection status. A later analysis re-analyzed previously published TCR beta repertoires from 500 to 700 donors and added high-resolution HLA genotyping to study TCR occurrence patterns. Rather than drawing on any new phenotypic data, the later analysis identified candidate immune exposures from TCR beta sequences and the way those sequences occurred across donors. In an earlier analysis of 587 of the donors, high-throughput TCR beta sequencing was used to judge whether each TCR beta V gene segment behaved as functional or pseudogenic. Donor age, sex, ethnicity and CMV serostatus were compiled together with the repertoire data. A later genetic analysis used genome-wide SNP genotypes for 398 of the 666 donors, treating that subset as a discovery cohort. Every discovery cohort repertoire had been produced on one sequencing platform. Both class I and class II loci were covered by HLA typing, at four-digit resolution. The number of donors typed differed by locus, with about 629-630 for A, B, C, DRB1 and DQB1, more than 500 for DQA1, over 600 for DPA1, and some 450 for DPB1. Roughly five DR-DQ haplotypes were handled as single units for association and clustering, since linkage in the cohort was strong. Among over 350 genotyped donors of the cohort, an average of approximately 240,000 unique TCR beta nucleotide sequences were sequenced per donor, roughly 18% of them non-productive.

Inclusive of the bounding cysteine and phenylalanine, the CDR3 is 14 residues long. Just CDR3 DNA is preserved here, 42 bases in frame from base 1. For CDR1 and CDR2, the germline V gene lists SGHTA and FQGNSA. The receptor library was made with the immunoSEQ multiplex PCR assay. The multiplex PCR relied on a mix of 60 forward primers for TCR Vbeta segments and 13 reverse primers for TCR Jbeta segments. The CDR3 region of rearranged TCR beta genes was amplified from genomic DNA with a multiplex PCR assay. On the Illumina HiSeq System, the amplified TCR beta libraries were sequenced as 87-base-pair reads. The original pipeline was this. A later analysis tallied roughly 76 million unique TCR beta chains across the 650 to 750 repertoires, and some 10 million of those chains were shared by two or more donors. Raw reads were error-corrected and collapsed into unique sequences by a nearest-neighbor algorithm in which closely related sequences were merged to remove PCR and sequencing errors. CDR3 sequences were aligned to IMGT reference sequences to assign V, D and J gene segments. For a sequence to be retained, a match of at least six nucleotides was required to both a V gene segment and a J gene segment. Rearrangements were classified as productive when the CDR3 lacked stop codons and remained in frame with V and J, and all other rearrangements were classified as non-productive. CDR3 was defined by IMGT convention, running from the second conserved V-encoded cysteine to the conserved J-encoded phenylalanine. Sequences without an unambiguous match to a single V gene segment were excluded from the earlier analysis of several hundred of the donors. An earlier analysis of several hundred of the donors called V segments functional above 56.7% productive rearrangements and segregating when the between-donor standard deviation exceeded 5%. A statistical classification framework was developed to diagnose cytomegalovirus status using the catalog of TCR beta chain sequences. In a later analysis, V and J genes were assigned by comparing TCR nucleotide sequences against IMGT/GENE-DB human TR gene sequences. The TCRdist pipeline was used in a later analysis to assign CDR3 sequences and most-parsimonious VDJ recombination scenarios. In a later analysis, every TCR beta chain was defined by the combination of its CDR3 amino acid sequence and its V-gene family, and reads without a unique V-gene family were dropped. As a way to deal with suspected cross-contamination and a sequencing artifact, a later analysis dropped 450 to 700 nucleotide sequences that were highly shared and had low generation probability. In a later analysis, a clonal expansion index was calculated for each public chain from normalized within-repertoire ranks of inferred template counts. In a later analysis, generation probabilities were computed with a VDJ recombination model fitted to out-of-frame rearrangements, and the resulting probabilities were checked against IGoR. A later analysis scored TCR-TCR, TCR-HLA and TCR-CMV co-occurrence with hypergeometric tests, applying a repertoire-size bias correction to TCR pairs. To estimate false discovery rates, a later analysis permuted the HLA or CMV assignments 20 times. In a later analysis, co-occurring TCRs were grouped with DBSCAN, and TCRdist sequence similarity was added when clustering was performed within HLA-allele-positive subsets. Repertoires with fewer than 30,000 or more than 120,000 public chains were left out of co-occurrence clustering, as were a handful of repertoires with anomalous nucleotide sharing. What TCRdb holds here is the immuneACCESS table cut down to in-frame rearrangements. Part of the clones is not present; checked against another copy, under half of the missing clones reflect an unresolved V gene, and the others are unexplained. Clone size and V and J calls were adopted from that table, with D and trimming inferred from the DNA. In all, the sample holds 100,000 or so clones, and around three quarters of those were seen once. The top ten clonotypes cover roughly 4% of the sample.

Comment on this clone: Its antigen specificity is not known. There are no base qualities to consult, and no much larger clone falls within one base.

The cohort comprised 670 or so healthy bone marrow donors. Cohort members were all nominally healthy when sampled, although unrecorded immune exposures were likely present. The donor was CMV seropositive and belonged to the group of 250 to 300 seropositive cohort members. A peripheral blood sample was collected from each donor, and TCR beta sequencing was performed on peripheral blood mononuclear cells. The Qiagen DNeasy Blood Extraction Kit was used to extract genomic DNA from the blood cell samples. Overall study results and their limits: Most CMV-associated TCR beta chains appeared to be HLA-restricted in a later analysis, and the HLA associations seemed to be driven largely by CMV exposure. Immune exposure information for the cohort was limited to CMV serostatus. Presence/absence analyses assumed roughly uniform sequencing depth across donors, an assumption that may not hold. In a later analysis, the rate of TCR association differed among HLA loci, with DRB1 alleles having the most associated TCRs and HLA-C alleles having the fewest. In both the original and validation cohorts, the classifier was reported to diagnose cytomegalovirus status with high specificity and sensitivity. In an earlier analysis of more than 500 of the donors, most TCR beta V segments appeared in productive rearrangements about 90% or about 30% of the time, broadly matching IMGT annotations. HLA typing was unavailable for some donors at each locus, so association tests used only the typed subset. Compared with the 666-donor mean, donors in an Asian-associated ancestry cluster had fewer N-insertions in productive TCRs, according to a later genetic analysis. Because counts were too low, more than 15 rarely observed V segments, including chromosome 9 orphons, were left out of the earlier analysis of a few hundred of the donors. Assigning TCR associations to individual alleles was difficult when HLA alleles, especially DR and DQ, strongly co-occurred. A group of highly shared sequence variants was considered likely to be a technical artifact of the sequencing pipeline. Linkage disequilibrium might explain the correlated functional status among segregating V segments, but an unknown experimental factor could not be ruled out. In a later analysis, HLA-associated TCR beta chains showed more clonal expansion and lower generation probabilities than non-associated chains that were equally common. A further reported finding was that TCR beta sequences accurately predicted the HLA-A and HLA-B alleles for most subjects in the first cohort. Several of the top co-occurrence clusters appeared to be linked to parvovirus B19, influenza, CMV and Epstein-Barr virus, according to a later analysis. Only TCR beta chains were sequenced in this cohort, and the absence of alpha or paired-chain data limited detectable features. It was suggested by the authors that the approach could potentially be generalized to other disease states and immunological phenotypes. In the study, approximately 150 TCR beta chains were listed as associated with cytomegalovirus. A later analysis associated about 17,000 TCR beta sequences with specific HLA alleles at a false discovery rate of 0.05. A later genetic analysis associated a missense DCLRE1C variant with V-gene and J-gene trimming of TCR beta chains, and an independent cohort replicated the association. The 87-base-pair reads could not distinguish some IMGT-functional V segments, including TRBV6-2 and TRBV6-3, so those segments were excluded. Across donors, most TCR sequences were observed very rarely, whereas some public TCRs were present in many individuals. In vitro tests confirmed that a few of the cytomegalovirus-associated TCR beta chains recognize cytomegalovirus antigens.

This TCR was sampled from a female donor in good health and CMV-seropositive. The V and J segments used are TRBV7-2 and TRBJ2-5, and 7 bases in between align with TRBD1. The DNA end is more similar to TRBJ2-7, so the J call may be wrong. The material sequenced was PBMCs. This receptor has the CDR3 CASSLDRNVYEQYF. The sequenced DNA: TGTGCCAGCAGCTTGGACAGGAACGTATACGAGCAGTACTTC.